One T cell receptor (beta chain) is described in this entry. This entry belongs to a study of blood T cell repertoires in COVID-19. Background on the study: COVID-19 samples from acute and convalescent phases originated in the United States, Italy and Spain. Sources were T cells, B-cell-depleted T cells, or PBMCs; the material itself was cDNA or gDNA.

Source study methods: Researchers report that nucleated cell counts were estimated from reference gene primer amplification. This table comes from immunoSEQ multiplex PCR, and its TCRdb copy is limited to in-frame clones, with some not included. V, J and clone size reflect that table, while D and trimming were determined from the DNA. The sample has over 75,000 clones; roughly 85% are singletons. The TCR comes from a human donor in a cohort sampled during active COVID-19. The sample taken for sequencing was peripheral blood.

The CDR3 is CASSSLSGGSLAEAFF. For the CDR3, the DNA is TGTGCCAGCAGTTCCCTTTCAGGGGGCAGTCTCGCTGAAGCTTTCTTT. The rearrangement uses TRBV27 and TRBJ1-1; 8 bases line up with TRBD1. The V gene's germline CDR1 is MNHEY and CDR2 SMNVEV (reference sequence). The CDR3 loop spans 16 amino acids. J was trimmed by 6 bases and V by 4 bases; bases with no gene match: 13.